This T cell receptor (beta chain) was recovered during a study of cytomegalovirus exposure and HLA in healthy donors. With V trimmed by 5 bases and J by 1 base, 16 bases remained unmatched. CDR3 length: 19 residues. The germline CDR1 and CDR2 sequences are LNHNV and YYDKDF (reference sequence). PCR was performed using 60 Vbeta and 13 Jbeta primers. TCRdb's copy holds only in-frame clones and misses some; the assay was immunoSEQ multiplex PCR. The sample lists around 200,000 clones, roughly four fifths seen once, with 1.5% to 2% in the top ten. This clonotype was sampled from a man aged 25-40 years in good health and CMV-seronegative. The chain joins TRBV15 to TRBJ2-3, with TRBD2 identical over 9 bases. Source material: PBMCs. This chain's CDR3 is CATSLTSLRLAVGTDTQYF. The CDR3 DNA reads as TGTGCCACCAGCCTTACCAGCCTACGACTAGCGGTCGGCACAGATACGCAGTATTTT.